The next 26 T cell receptor beta chains were all read from a single sample in a study of regulatory T cells in long-lasting Graves disease (dated by TCRdb to about 2021). This sample's time point label indicates: newly diagnosed GD, antithyroid drugs for less than 3 months. For both TCR sequencing and RNA sequencing, RNA was extracted from PBMCs using TRIzol. Receptor amplification or capture employed multiplex PCR. Sequenced on an Illumina HiSeq 4000. CDR3 regions were amplified by Arm-PCR with iRepertoire HTBI primers to construct TCR beta libraries. TCRdb handled the public reads itself, with Q25 trimming in fastp and clone calling in MiXCR, and kept productive beta chains. Under each unique CDR3 protein, matching rows form one entry showing the most common genes and DNA. For this sample the table gives over 350,000 distinct CDR3 sequences, of which over 12% were detected only once. About 8.3% of the sample belongs to the ten largest clones.

The same data also contributed to another study, on T cells in Graves' hyperthyroidism and ophthalmopathy.

The material sequenced was peripheral blood mononuclear cells (PBMCs), taken at new diagnosis, from a patient treated with antithyroid drugs. The source is a woman in her thirties or forties with Graves disease. Donor details come from another sample of the same person, matched by shared clones.

This clonotype was picked up a small number of times. The chain employs TRBV10-3 and TRBJ2-5, with D unclear. Germline V gene data show CDR1 as ENHRY and CDR2 as SYGVKD. This CDR3 is built from 14 residues. V lost 0 bases, J lost 5 bases, and 10 bases lay in between. The CDR3 bases are TGTGCCATCAGTGAGTCTCAGTGGCAGGAGACCCAGTACTTC. It specifies CAISESQWQETQYF.

In its sample, this clonotype was seen many times. V and J are TRBV18 and TRBJ2-2, with 12 positions matching TRBD2. The V and J ends lost 0 bases and 5 bases, in that order; junction bases with no gene match: 4. There are 17 residues in the CDR3. The V gene's germline CDR1 is KGHSH and CDR2 LQKENI. The CDR3 DNA follows: TGTGCCAGCTCACCACCGATGACTAGCGGGAGTACCGGGGAGCTGTTTTTT. This gives the protein CASSPPMTSGSTGELFF.

This clonotype was counted ten times or more. Mismatch with germline at one junction end may stem from a read error. V is TRBV5-1 and J is TRBJ2-7; TRBD2 matches 11 bases. Germline V gene sequence: CDR1 SGHRS, CDR2 YFSETQ. The length of the CDR3 is 17 residues. Here the CDR3 reads CASSRTSGRGGAYEQYF. The DNA for the CDR3 is TGTGCCAGCAGCCGTACTAGCGGGAGAGGGGGAGCCTACGAGCAGTACTTC.

This clonotype was detected ten times or more. J is TRBJ2-1 and V is TRBV2, with D unclear. The germline CDR1 and CDR2 sequences are SNHLY and FYNNEI. The CDR3 runs 11 residues. Trimming took 4 bases from V and 7 from J, leaving 5 bases between them. The CDR3 here is CASSGLNEQFF. CDR3 coding DNA: TGTGCCAGCAGTGGTTTGAATGAGCAGTTCTTC.

The table lists this clonotype with many counts. This chain joins TRBV7-9 and TRBJ2-7, with 10 nucleotides matching TRBD1. The CDR3 is made up of 17 amino acids. With V trimmed by 5 bases and J by 4 bases, 14 bases remained unmatched. In germline, CDR1 is SEHNR, CDR2 FQNEAQ (reference sequence). The CDR3: CASSPISGDRGAYEQYF. The CDR3 DNA is TGTGCCAGCAGCCCCATTAGCGGGGACAGGGGAGCATACGAGCAGTACTTC. Variable domain in full (rest from reference TRBV7-9 and TRBJ2-7): DTGVSQNPRHKITKRGQNVTFRCDPISEHNRLYWYRQTLGQGPEFLTYFQNEAQLEKSRLLSDRFSAERPKGSFSTLEIQRTEQGDSAMYLCASSPISGDRGAYEQYFGPGTRLTVT.

In its sample, this clonotype was seen a few times. The CDR3 region is CAWSGPGSTGANVLTF. CDR3 nucleotides: TGTGCCTGGAGTGGCCCGGGGTCGACTGGGGCCAACGTCCTGACTTTC. The rearrangement uses TRBV30 and TRBJ2-6; D may be TRBD2 (5 bases). V was trimmed by 1 base and J by 2 bases, leaving 12 bases between them. Germline CDR1 GTSNPN, CDR2 SVGIG (reference sequence). The length of the CDR3 is 16 residues.

This clonotype has a count of ten or more. The rearrangement joins TRBV12-3 or TRBV12-4 to TRBJ2-3; 13 bases agree with TRBD2. With V trimmed by 4 bases and J by 4 bases, 5 bases remained unmatched. The CDR3 consists of 16 residues. The CDR3 nucleotides are TGTGCCAGCAGTTCTCGGACTAGCGGGAGCGCAGATACGCAGTATTTT. As protein: CASSSRTSGSADTQYF.

The sample holds many counts of this clonotype. The chain combines TRBV28 with TRBJ2-1, with no clear D. Germline assignment: CDR1 MDHEN and CDR2 SYDVKM. The CDR3 is 20 residues long. The V end was cut by 5 bases, the J end by 8 bases, with 34 bases between. This CDR3 is CASSPELSRVRSANRYEQFF. The CDR3 coding sequence is TGTGCCAGCAGTCCGGAGTTGAGTCGGGTCCGATCGGCTAACCGTTATGAGCAGTTCTTC.

This clonotype was counted at least ten times. This chain joins TRBV11-1 and TRBJ2-1; D tentatively fits TRBD1 or TRBD2 (5 bases each). Between the trimmed V and J ends, which lost 1 base and 4 bases, there was a span of 11 bases. The CDR3 has 15 residues. Germline V gene sequence: CDR1 SGHAT, CDR2 FQDESV (reference sequence). Here the CDR3 reads CASSLDWGSYNEQFF. CDR3 in DNA: TGTGCCAGCAGCTTAGATTGGGGGAGTTACAATGAGCAGTTCTTC.

The CDR3 DNA reads as TGCAGTGCTTCCCGACGGCCCAACACTGAAGCTTTCTTT. Translating gives CSASRRPNTEAFF. V gene TRBV20-1 combines with J gene TRBJ1-1; D is uncertain. CDR3 length: 13 amino acids. Trimming took 5 bases from V and 2 from J, leaving 12 bases between them. CDR1 is DFQATT and CDR2 is SNEGSKA in the germline V gene (reference sequence).

This clonotype has more than one count but fewer than ten. The chain couples TRBV20-1 to TRBJ2-3, with D perhaps TRBD1 or TRBD2 (8 bases each). This CDR3 has 20 amino acids. Germline V gives CDR1 DFQATT, CDR2 SNEGSKA (reference sequence). Trimming took off 5 bases at V and 2 bases at J, with 32 bases between the two ends. The CDR3 spells CSAGDRSKIQAGEVTDTQYF. CDR3 bases: TGCAGTGCTGGGGACAGGTCGAAGATTCAAGCGGGAGAAGTCACAGATACGCAGTATTTT.

Ten or more counts support this clonotype. The chain joins TRBV28 to TRBJ1-2; TRBD1 might be the D (6 bases). V was cut by 1 base and J by 8 bases, with 11 bases left in between. Germline V gene lookup returns CDR1 MDHEN and CDR2 SYDVKM. CDR3 length: 13 residues. DNA for the CDR3: TGTGCCAGCAGTTTATTCCCAGGGGACGGCTACACCTTC. It is translated as CASSLFPGDGYTF.

This clonotype was detected a few times. This chain connects TRBV20-1 to TRBJ1-5; D perhaps matches TRBD1 (5 bases). This CDR3 has 13 amino acids. Germline CDR1 and CDR2: DFQATT and SNEGSKA (reference sequence). V was cut by 0 bases and J by 5 bases, with 8 bases left in between. For the CDR3, the DNA is TGCAGTGCTAGAGATGGAGGGGATCAGCCCCAGCATTTT. Translating it yields CSARDGGDQPQHF.

The chain couples TRBV19 to TRBJ1-2; tentative D call: TRBD1 (6 bases). The CDR3 is 14 amino acids. V was shortened by 4 bases and J by 2 bases, with 11 bases between the two germline ends. Germline V gives CDR1 LNHDA, CDR2 SQIVND (reference sequence). The CDR3 here is CASSRNRENYGYTF. The CDR3 DNA sequence: TGTGCCAGTAGTAGAAACAGGGAAAACTATGGCTACACCTTC. Complete variable domain (other parts from reference TRBV19 and TRBJ1-2): DGGITQSPKYLFRKEGQNVTLSCEQNLNHDAMYWYRQDPGQGLRLIYYSQIVNDFQKGDIAEGYSVSREKKESFPLTVTSAQKNPTAFYLCASSRNRENYGYTFGSGTRLTVV.

The sample holds many counts of this clonotype. V and J are TRBV18 and TRBJ2-1; no reliable D call. Germline assignment: CDR1 KGHSH and CDR2 LQKENI. The CDR3 is 13 amino acids. Trimming shortened V by 0 bases and J by 10 bases, and 10 bases separated the two germline ends. The CDR3 coding sequence is TGTGCCAGCTCACCACCTGCCCAAGGGGAGCAGTTCTTC. It translates to CASSPPAQGEQFF.

This clonotype appeared many times. The rearrangement uses TRBV2 and TRBJ2-1; 10 bases are shared with TRBD2. V lost 4 bases to trimming and J lost 0 bases; unmatched junction nucleotides: 9. Per the germline V gene, CDR1 is SNHLY and CDR2 is FYNNEI. CDR3 length: 18 residues. Written as DNA, the CDR3 is TGTGCCAGCAGTGGCCTAGCGGGAGACCATATCTCCTACAATGAGCAGTTCTTC. Amino acids: CASSGLAGDHISYNEQFF.

The V gene is TRBV29-1, the J gene TRBJ2-2; 7 bases align to TRBD1. The CDR3 sequence is 13 residues long. J was trimmed by 2 bases and V by 7 bases; bases with no gene match: 4. The germline CDR1 and CDR2 sequences are SQVTM and ANQGSEA. The CDR3 sequence is CSARTGNTGELFF. CDR3 DNA: TGCAGCGCTAGGACAGGAAACACCGGGGAGCTGTTTTTT.

This clonotype was counted a few times. A single base separates this from a much larger clone, so it may be a read error. The chain links TRBV2 to TRBJ2-5, with 7 bases aligning to TRBD2. Germline CDR1 SNHLY, CDR2 FYNNEI. The CDR3 runs 12 residues. CDR3 residues: CVSSELAEFNYF. CDR3 in DNA: TGTGTCAGCAGTGAGCTAGCGGAGTTTAATTACTTC.

The table lists this clonotype with many counts. The chain joins TRBV12-3 or TRBV12-4 to TRBJ2-2; D gene uncertain. CDR3 length equals 15 residues. The germline V and J ends were trimmed by 3 bases and 7 bases, with 15 bases remaining between them. Here the CDR3 reads CASSLTPHDGGELFF. CDR3 nucleotide sequence: TGTGCCAGCAGTTTGACACCCCACGACGGCGGGGAGCTGTTTTTT.

This chain joins TRBV4-1 and TRBJ2-5; 8 bases line up with TRBD2. TRBJ2-1 matches the DNA end more closely, so the J call is doubtful. The CDR3 is 15 residues long. CDR1 and CDR2 from the germline V gene are MGHRA and YSYEKL. The CDR3 loop is CASSQDSGTYNEQFF. For the CDR3, the DNA is TGCGCCAGCAGCCAAGATAGCGGGACTTACAATGAGCAGTTCTTC.

This clonotype was observed at least ten times. This chain joins TRBV28 and TRBJ2-1; 11 bases map to TRBD2. V was pared by 2 bases and J by 7 bases, with 7 bases of the junction left unmatched. CDR1 is MDHEN, CDR2 SYDVKM, per germline. This CDR3 contains 16 residues. This CDR3 reads CASSLPPSGRRNEQFF. The CDR3 DNA sequence: TGTGCCAGCAGTTTACCTCCTAGCGGGAGGAGAAATGAGCAGTTCTTC.

The table lists this clonotype with a few counts. The J gene is TRBJ1-2, the V gene TRBV4-1, with a possible D match to TRBD1 (5 bases). Germline-derived CDR1 and CDR2 are MGHRA and YSYEKL. CDR3 length: 15 residues. V was pared by 2 bases and J by 4 bases, with 14 bases between. The CDR3 loop reads CASSQPIRGVYGYTF. The CDR3 nucleotides are TGCGCCAGCAGCCAACCAATAAGGGGAGTCTATGGCTACACCTTC.

About this clonotype: A much larger clone lies one base from this, so it may be a read error. The J gene is TRBJ1-1, the V gene TRBV27; tentative D call: TRBD1 (5 bases). Looked up from germline, CDR1 is MNHEY and CDR2 is SMNVEV (reference sequence). V was trimmed by 3 bases and J by 1 base, leaving 12 bases between them. The CDR3 has 15 residues. CDR3 coding DNA: TGTGCCAGCAGTTTCGGGGGTAGCCCGAACACTGAAGCTTTCTTT. Protein product: CASSFGGSPNTEAFF.

Many counts were recorded for this clonotype. The chain links TRBV28 to TRBJ2-7; 7 nucleotides agree with TRBD1. The V gene end was trimmed by 3 bases and the J gene end by 2 bases; junction bases not matched to a gene: 4. CDR3 length equals 14 residues. The V gene's germline CDR1 is MDHEN and CDR2 SYDVKM. The CDR3 nucleotides read TGTGCCAGCAGTTTCCCGACAGGGACCTACGAGCAGTACTTC. Its translation is CASSFPTGTYEQYF. The full variable domain, with the rest looked up from reference TRBV28 and TRBJ2-7, is DVKVTQSSRYLVKRTGEKVFLECVQDMDHENMFWYRQDPGLGLRLIYFSYDVKMKEKGDIPEGYSVSREKKERFSLILESASTNQTSMYLCASSFPTGTYEQYFGPGTRLTVT.

The chain recombines TRBV4-1 with TRBJ1-5; D unclear. Per germline, CDR1 MGHRA and CDR2 YSYEKL. The CDR3 extends over 17 amino acids. V shed 1 base and J shed 9 bases, with 22 bases lying between them. The CDR3 reads CASSQGYGPSEWAPQHF. The CDR3 nucleotides are TGCGCCAGCAGCCAAGGCTACGGGCCCTCCGAGTGGGCGCCCCAGCATTTT.

There are many counts of this clonotype. This chain joins TRBV20-1 and TRBJ1-5; D possibly corresponds to TRBD1 (6 bases). The CDR3 covers 14 residues. Germline V gene lookup returns CDR1 DFQATT and CDR2 SNEGSKA (reference sequence). V lost 1 base and J 2 bases, leaving 9 bases between the germline ends. DNA of the CDR3: TGCAGTGCTAGAGCGGGGGCGGGCAATCAGCCCCAGCATTTT. Residues: CSARAGAGNQPQHF.